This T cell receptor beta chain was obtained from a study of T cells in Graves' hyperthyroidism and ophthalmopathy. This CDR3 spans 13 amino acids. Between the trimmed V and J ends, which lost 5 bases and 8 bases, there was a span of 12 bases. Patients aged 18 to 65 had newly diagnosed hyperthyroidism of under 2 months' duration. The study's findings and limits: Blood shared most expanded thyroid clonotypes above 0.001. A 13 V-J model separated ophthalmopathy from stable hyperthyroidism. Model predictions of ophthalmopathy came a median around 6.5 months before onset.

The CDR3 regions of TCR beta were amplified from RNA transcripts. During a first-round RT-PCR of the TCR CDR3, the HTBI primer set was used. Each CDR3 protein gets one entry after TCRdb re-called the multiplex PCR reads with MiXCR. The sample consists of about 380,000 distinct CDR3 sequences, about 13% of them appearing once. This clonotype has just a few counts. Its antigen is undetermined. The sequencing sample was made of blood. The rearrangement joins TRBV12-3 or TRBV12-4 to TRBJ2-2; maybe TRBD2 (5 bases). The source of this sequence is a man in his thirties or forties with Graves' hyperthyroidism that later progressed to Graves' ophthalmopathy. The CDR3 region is CASSPGRTGELFF. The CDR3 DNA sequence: TGTGCCAGCAGTCCGGGAAGAACTGGGGAGCTGTTTTTT.